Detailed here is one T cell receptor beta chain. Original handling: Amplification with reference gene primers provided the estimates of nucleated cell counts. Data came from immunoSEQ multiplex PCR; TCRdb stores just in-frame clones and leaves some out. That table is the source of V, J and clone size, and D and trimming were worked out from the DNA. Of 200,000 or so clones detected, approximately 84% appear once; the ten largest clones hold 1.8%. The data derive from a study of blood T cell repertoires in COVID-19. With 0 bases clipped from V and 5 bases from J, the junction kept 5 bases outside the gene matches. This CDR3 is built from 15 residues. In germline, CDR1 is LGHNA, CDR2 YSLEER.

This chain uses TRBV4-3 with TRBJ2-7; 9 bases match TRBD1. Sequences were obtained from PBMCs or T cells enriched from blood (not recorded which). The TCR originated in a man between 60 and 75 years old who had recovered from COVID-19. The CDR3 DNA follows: TGCGCCAGCAGCCAAGATTGGGACAGGGAGGACGAGCAGTACTTC. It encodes CASSQDWDREDEQYF.